These 20 T cell receptor beta chains share one sample of origin, sequenced in a study of CD8 T cells in ankylosing spondylitis. Study-level findings and limits: Apparently characteristic of ankylosing spondylitis blood was a TCR beta motif (eight highly homologous variants).

Their target antigens are unknown. Each CDR3 protein gets one entry after TCRdb re-called the 5' RACE reads with MiXCR. The data contain 200,000 to 250,000 distinct CDR3 sequences, about 18% of them singletons. Material: blood, either unsorted or a sorted T cell fraction (not recorded which). The origin of the receptors is a male donor with ankylosing spondylitis.

The chain employs TRBV4-3 and TRBJ2-1, with D maybe TRBD1 (6 bases). The V gene's germline CDR1 is LGHNA and CDR2 YSLEER. V gave up 1 base and J gave up 1 base, with 8 bases separating them. The length of the CDR3 is 15 residues. This chain's CDR3 is CASSQGTASYNEQFF. CDR3 DNA sequence: TGCGCCAGCAGCCAAGGGACAGCATCCTACAATGAGCAGTTCTTC.

This clonotype was detected ten times or more. The chain is built from TRBV7-9 and TRBJ2-7, with D perhaps matching TRBD2 (6 bases). Trimming shortened V by 1 base and J by 2 bases, and 12 bases separated the two germline ends. Germline V gives CDR1 SEHNR, CDR2 FQNEAQ (reference sequence). This CDR3 comprises 15 residues. The CDR3 protein is CASSLVSGLTYEQYF. The CDR3 nucleotides read TGTGCCAGCAGCTTAGTTAGCGGCCTAACCTACGAGCAGTACTTC.

This chain links TRBV7-9 with TRBJ1-1; 7 nucleotides agree with TRBD1. Germline CDR1 is SEHNR and CDR2 is FQNEAQ (reference sequence). This CDR3 comprises 15 residues. V was clipped by 5 bases and J by 5 bases; unmatched bases: 11. CDR3 residues: CASSPSDRARTEAFF. The DNA of the CDR3 is TGTGCCAGCAGCCCATCAGACAGGGCCAGGACTGAAGCTTTCTTT.

This clonotype was picked up a small number of times. This chain connects TRBV12-3 or TRBV12-4 to TRBJ1-5; 8 bases fit TRBD1. This CDR3 has 14 amino acids. V shed 5 bases, J shed 9 bases, and the junction held 9 bases outside the gene matches. The DNA of the CDR3 is TGTGCCAGCAGTCCAGACAGGGGCCGTACGCCCCAGCATTTT. The encoded protein is CASSPDRGRTPQHF.

This clonotype was found a few times. The chain couples TRBV21-1 to TRBJ2-4. TRBV21-1 is classified as a pseudogene. The CDR3 totals 15 residues. CDR3 region: CASSIDPRAKNIQYF. DNA of the CDR3: TGTGCCAGCAGCATCGACCCCAGAGCCAAAAACATTCAGTACTTC.

This sequence joins TRBV12-3 or TRBV12-4 and TRBJ2-1; the match to TRBD2 covers 8 bases. Trimming took 10 bases from V and 3 from J; bases not matched to a gene: 5. This CDR3 region has 13 residues. The CDR3 DNA reads TGTGCCACCAGCGGGAGAAACTACAATGAGCAGTTCTTC. Translation gives CATSGRNYNEQFF.

The table lists this clonotype with many counts. This chain uses TRBV24-1 with TRBJ2-7; 8 bases map to TRBD2. The CDR3 consists of 16 residues. After removal of 4 bases from V and 2 bases from J, the junction contained 9 bases not matched to a gene. Germline CDR1 is KGHDR and CDR2 is SFDVKD. The CDR3 bases are TGTGCCACCAGTGAATCCGGACTAGCTGGAACCTACGAGCAGTACTTC. Translation gives CATSESGLAGTYEQYF.

This clonotype was found a few times. V usage is TRBV23-1 and J usage is TRBJ1-3; TRBD1 aligns across 9 bases. TRBV23-1 is an ORF; its function is uncertain. Trimming took 7 bases from V and 3 from J; bases not matched to a gene: 13. The CDR3 has 17 residues. The CDR3 bases are TGCGCCAGCAAAGGAGAACTACAGGGGGCATGTGGAAACACCATATATTTT. Translating gives CASKGELQGACGNTIYF.

This clonotype was detected ten times or more. V and J are TRBV4-1 and TRBJ1-2; 7 nucleotides line up with TRBD1. The J segment lost 3 bases and the V segment lost 4 bases, leaving 11 bases of the junction unmatched. The CDR3 sequence is 16 residues long. Germline CDR1 reads MGHRA; CDR2 reads YSYEKL. The CDR3 sequence is CASSPKQGPSYYGYTF. Here the CDR3 DNA reads TGCGCCAGCAGCCCAAAACAGGGGCCTTCATACTATGGCTACACCTTC.

This rearrangement joins TRBV29-1 to TRBJ2-7, with D perhaps TRBD1 or TRBD2 (6 bases each). Trimming left V 6 bases short and J 3 bases short, with 18 bases between. The CDR3 contains 14 residues. Germline V gene data show CDR1 as SQVTM and CDR2 as ANQGSEA. This chain's CDR3 is CSVRGSSGGYEQYF. In nucleotides, the CDR3 is TGCAGCGTGAGGGGGAGTAGCGGAGGCTACGAGCAGTACTTC.

The chain recombines TRBV15 with TRBJ2-3; D possibly corresponds to TRBD1 (6 bases). Germline V gene sequence: CDR1 LNHNV, CDR2 YYDKDF (reference sequence). Trimming removed 4 bases at V and 0 bases at J, with 14 bases between. The CDR3 length is 16 residues. CDR3 amino acids: CATSTATGGSTDTQYF. The CDR3 nucleotides read TGTGCCACCAGCACGGCGACAGGTGGGAGCACAGATACGCAGTATTTT.

The chain is built from TRBV7-9 and TRBJ2-2; 11 nucleotides match TRBD2. Germline CDR1 reads SEHNR; CDR2 reads FQNEAQ (reference sequence). V was clipped by 5 bases and J by 4 bases; unmatched bases: 3. The CDR3 runs 15 residues. CDR3 loop: CASSLTSGATGELFF. Here the CDR3 DNA reads TGTGCCAGCAGCCTGACTAGCGGGGCCACCGGGGAGCTGTTTTTT. The entire variable domain, with the rest obtained from reference TRBV7-9 and TRBJ2-2, is as follows: DTGVSQNPRHKITKRGQNVTFRCDPISEHNRLYWYRQTLGQGPEFLTYFQNEAQLEKSRLLSDRFSAERPKGSFSTLEIQRTEQGDSAMYLCASSLTSGATGELFFGEGSRLTVL.

This chain connects TRBV7-3 to TRBJ2-3, with 7 bases that match TRBD2. CDR3 length equals 15 residues. V was clipped by 1 base and J by 3 bases; unmatched bases: 4. Germline loops: CDR1 SGHTA, CDR2 FQGTGA. CDR3 nucleotides: TGTGCCAGCAGCTTAAGGGGGGGAATTACAGATACGCAGTATTTT. Its protein product is CASSLRGGITDTQYF.

This clonotype was counted a few times. The chain is built from TRBV4-1 and TRBJ2-7; 9 bases are shared with TRBD2. V lost 0 bases to trimming and J lost 2 bases; unmatched junction nucleotides: 5. Germline V gives CDR1 MGHRA, CDR2 YSYEKL. The CDR3 runs 16 residues. DNA for the CDR3: TGCGCCAGCAGCCAAGAGGCAAGACTAGCGGCCTACGAGCAGTACTTC. Its translation is CASSQEARLAAYEQYF.

The genes are TRBV20-1 and TRBJ1-1, with 11 bases that match TRBD1. The CDR3 spans 15 residues. The germline V gene has CDR1 DFQATT and CDR2 SNEGSKA (reference sequence). V was clipped by 6 bases and J by 1 base; unmatched bases: 7. The CDR3 spells CSAPGQGEGNTEAFF. The CDR3, as DNA: TGCAGTGCCCCGGGACAGGGGGAGGGGAACACTGAAGCTTTCTTT.

This clonotype has just a few counts. The V call is TRBV11-1, the J call TRBJ2-7; perhaps TRBD1 as D (5 bases). Trimming shortened V by 5 bases and J by 4 bases, and 15 bases separated the two germline ends. From germline, CDR1 is SGHAT and CDR2 FQDESV (reference sequence). This CDR3 has 14 amino acids. Here the CDR3 DNA reads TGTGCCAGCAGCGCCCCAGGGATAAGGTACGAGCAGTACTTC. Encoded protein: CASSAPGIRYEQYF.

The chain couples TRBV29-1 to TRBJ2-5, with 9 bases aligning to TRBD1. Germline V gene lookup returns CDR1 SQVTM and CDR2 ANQGSEA. The ends lost 2 bases at V and 3 bases at J; junction bases unmatched: 1. The CDR3 consists of 13 residues. CDR3 bases: TGCAGCGTTGAAAGGACAGGGGAAGAGACCCAGTACTTC. Translation: CSVERTGEETQYF.

This clonotype came up a few times. V usage is TRBV28 and J usage is TRBJ2-1; D could derive from TRBD1 or TRBD2 (5 bases each). CDR3 length: 15 amino acids. Trimming left V 5 bases short and J 5 bases short, with 16 bases between. The germline gives CDR1 MDHEN, CDR2 SYDVKM. In DNA, the CDR3 is TGTGCCAGCAGTCCACCAGGGACGGTCAACAATGAGCAGTTCTTC. Translating it yields CASSPPGTVNNEQFF.

This clonotype showed up just once. The genes are TRBV4-1 and TRBJ1-2; D possibly corresponds to TRBD1 (6 bases). The CDR3 consists of 14 residues. From germline, CDR1 is MGHRA and CDR2 YSYEKL. Trimming shortened V by 4 bases and J by 6 bases, and 15 bases separated the two germline ends. The CDR3 DNA follows: TGCGCCAGCAGCCTCGGACAGCTAGCAGATGGCTACACCTTC. It encodes CASSLGQLADGYTF.

This chain connects TRBV7-9 to TRBJ2-7; D is ambiguous. The CDR3 loop spans 13 amino acids. Germline loops: CDR1 SEHNR, CDR2 FQNEAQ (reference sequence). V was trimmed by 5 bases and J by 2 bases, leaving 10 bases between them. The CDR3 nucleotides read TGTGCCAGCAGCCAAGACACACCCTACGAGCAGTACTTC. It is translated as CASSQDTPYEQYF.